The next 30 T cell receptor beta chains were all read from a single sample in a study of blood T cell repertoires in COVID-19. Libraries were prepared by immunoSEQ multiplex PCR; TCRdb keeps only in-frame clonotypes and omits some of them. Of 370,000 or so clones in the sample, 81% were seen once. Sequencing input: peripheral blood. The receptors stem from a human donor with acute or convalescent COVID-19. The donor label of this sample is uncertain.

The CDR3 region is CASSLAEARGTGELFF. The CDR3 nucleotides read TGCGCCAGCAGCTTGGCTGAGGCCCGGGGCACCGGGGAGCTGTTTTTT. V usage is TRBV5-1 and J usage is TRBJ2-2; tentatively, D is TRBD2 (5 bases). The CDR3 sequence is 16 residues long. Trimming shortened V by 0 bases and J by 4 bases, and 13 bases separated the two germline ends. CDR1 and CDR2 from the germline V gene are SGHRS and YFSETQ.

V is TRBV18 and J is TRBJ2-5, with 8 bases matching TRBD2. CDR1 is KGHSH, CDR2 LQKENI, per germline. The CDR3 length is 17 residues. J lost 2 bases, V lost 4 bases, and 12 bases had no gene match. The CDR3 region is CASSLFWTSQKQETQYF. In DNA, the CDR3 is TGTGCCAGCTCACTATTTTGGACTAGCCAGAAGCAAGAGACCCAGTACTTC.

The sample holds a few counts of this clone. The rearrangement uses TRBV5-1 and TRBJ2-5, with D possibly matching TRBD2 (7 bases). The germline V gene encodes CDR1 SGHRS and CDR2 YFSETQ. CDR3 length: 16 amino acids. Trimming took 0 bases from V and 5 from J, leaving 17 bases between them. The CDR3 coding sequence is TGCGCCAGCAGCTTGGGCGGGGGCCGTAGGACGGAGACCCAGTACTTC. Its translation is CASSLGGGRRTETQYF.

The V call is TRBV7-8, the J call TRBJ1-2; D gene ambiguous. The ends were cut back, 0 bases at V and 8 bases at J, with 10 bases in the middle. Germline V gene data show CDR1 as SGHVS and CDR2 as FQNEAQ. This CDR3 region has 13 residues. The chain's CDR3 is CASSLARVGGYTF. As DNA, the CDR3 is TGTGCCAGCAGCTTAGCGAGGGTTGGCGGCTACACCTTC.

V gene TRBV10-3 combines with J gene TRBJ1-1; D is possibly TRBD1 (6 bases). Germline V gene sequence: CDR1 ENHRY, CDR2 SYGVKD. There are 15 residues in the CDR3. V was trimmed by 5 bases and J by 7 bases, leaving 20 bases between them. DNA for the CDR3: TGTGCCATCAGTTACCAGGCCGGGACATTCGGTGAAGCTTTCTTT. It encodes CAISYQAGTFGEAFF.

Comment on this clone: The sample has other DNA sequences that encode this CDR3 too. The V and J genes are TRBV18 and TRBJ1-1, with a tentative D call TRBD1 (6 bases). The CDR3 totals 13 residues. Germline lookup yields CDR1 KGHSH and CDR2 LQKENI. The V end was cut by 6 bases, the J end by 1 base, with 9 bases between. The CDR3 DNA sequence: TGTGCCAGCTCGCTGGGACAGAACACTGAAGCTTTCTTT. Protein sequence: CASSLGQNTEAFF.

The chain uses TRBV11-3 and TRBJ1-1; the D gene is possibly TRBD1 (6 bases). The germline CDR1 and CDR2 sequences are SGHNT and YENEEA. Trimming pared 1 base from V and 0 bases from J, leaving 9 bases between. CDR3 length: 15 amino acids. The CDR3 bases are TGTGCCAGCAGCTTAGCAGGGGTTTTGAACACTGAAGCTTTCTTT. Encoded protein: CASSLAGVLNTEAFF.

The chain is built from TRBV19 and TRBJ1-1; no definite D call. This CDR3 is 13 amino acids long. The germline V gene encodes CDR1 LNHDA and CDR2 SQIVND (reference sequence). V lost 5 bases and J 1 base, leaving 8 bases between the germline ends. DNA for the CDR3: TGTGCCAGTAGTTCCCGAGAGAACACTGAAGCTTTCTTT. Its protein is CASSSRENTEAFF.

Turning to this clone: Compared with germline, one end of the junction differs, possibly owing to a read error. This chain links TRBV29-1 with TRBJ2-1; TRBD1 aligns across 9 bases. Germline assignment: CDR1 SQVTM and CDR2 ANQGSEA. The CDR3 contains 16 residues. The DNA for the CDR3 is TGCAGCGTAGAAGGGACAGGGTACGAGCGGCTCCTTCGTCGGTTCTTC. Translating it yields CSVEGTGYERLLRRFF.

This rearrangement joins TRBV10-2 to TRBJ2-1, with D hard to call. Germline V CDR1 and CDR2: WSHSY, SAAADI. Trimming removed 6 bases at V and 6 bases at J, with 6 bases between. The CDR3 runs to 11 residues. CDR3 sequence (DNA): TGCGCCAGCAGCATGAGCAATGAGCAGTTCTTC. Translated, it gives CASSMSNEQFF.

The J gene is TRBJ1-2, the V gene TRBV23-1; D not certain. TRBV23-1 is an ORF, and what it does is uncertain. There are 16 residues in the CDR3. V was trimmed by 2 bases and J by 0 bases, leaving 13 bases between them. The CDR3 DNA sequence: TGCGCCAGCAGTCAAACAGAGAATATAACTAACTATGGCTACACCTTC. Protein: CASSQTENITNYGYTF.

This chain links TRBV11-2 with TRBJ2-5, with TRBD2 matching 13 bases. The CDR3 covers 16 residues. V was clipped by 1 base and J by 5 bases; unmatched bases: 4. Germline-derived CDR1 and CDR2 are SGHAT and FQNNGV. This CDR3 is CASSLGLAGGMETQYF. The DNA for the CDR3 is TGTGCCAGCAGCTTAGGACTAGCGGGGGGTATGGAGACCCAGTACTTC.

This clone was counted a few times. This chain connects TRBV18 to TRBJ2-1; tentatively, D is TRBD2 (6 bases). This CDR3 region has 13 residues. With 1 base removed from V and 8 bases from J, the gap between germline ends came to 9 bases. Germline-derived CDR1 and CDR2 are KGHSH and LQKENI. The CDR3 coding sequence is TGTGCCAGCTCACCACATTCGGGGGATGAGCAGTTCTTC. It is translated as CASSPHSGDEQFF.

V and J are TRBV7-6 and TRBJ1-4, with D possibly TRBD1 on 5 matching bases. V was cut by 2 bases and J by 1 base, with 20 bases left in between. This CDR3 has 19 residues. Germline CDR1 and CDR2: SGHVS and FNYEAQ. CDR3 sequence reads: CASSLYQGAREVTNEKLFF. CDR3 nucleotide sequence: TGTGCCAGCAGCTTATATCAAGGGGCGCGGGAGGTAACTAATGAAAAACTGTTTTTT.

The J gene is TRBJ2-5, the V gene TRBV3-1 (or the pseudogene TRBV3-2); perhaps TRBD2 as D (6 bases). The CDR3 is made up of 15 amino acids. Trimming stripped 5 bases from V and 3 bases from J, with 16 bases between. Germline V gives CDR1 LGHDT, CDR2 YNNKEL (reference sequence). DNA for the CDR3: TGTGCCAGCAGCGAAAAGAGGACTACTAAAGAGACCCAGTACTTC. This codes for CASSEKRTTKETQYF.

The chain employs TRBV30 and TRBJ1-1; 10 bases fit TRBD1. In germline, CDR1 is GTSNPN, CDR2 SVGIG (reference sequence). J was trimmed by 4 bases and V by 4 bases; bases with no gene match: 6. This CDR3 has 14 amino acids. The CDR3 loop reads CAWNGGTGVTEAFF. As DNA, the CDR3 is TGTGCCTGGAATGGGGGGACAGGGGTCACTGAAGCTTTCTTT.

This chain connects TRBV19 to TRBJ1-1, with TRBD1 as a possible D gene (6 bases). The CDR3 is made up of 14 amino acids. V was pared by 6 bases and J by 1 base, with 12 bases between. Germline lookup yields CDR1 LNHDA and CDR2 SQIVND (reference sequence). The CDR3 here is CASRGTGRNTEAFF. The CDR3 coding sequence is TGTGCCAGTAGGGGTACAGGGCGGAACACTGAAGCTTTCTTT.

In DNA form, the CDR3 reads TGTGCCAGTAGGGACAGGATCAAGGGCTACACCTTC. It encodes CASRDRIKGYTF. The chain combines TRBV19 with TRBJ1-2, with 7 bases identical to TRBD1. The CDR3 has 12 residues. CDR1 LNHDA and CDR2 SQIVND come from the germline V gene (reference sequence). V shed 6 bases and J 8 bases; nucleotides not matched to a gene: 6.

V and J are TRBV6-5 and TRBJ1-4, with no clear D. V was trimmed by 6 bases and J by 3 bases, leaving 8 bases between them. The CDR3 loop spans 13 amino acids. Germline V CDR1 and CDR2: MNHEY, SVGAGI. Written as DNA, the CDR3 is TGTGCCAGCAGGGAGGAGGCTAATGAAAAACTGTTTTTT. This encodes CASREEANEKLFF.

The J gene is TRBJ1-2, the V gene TRBV6-5; maybe TRBD1 (5 bases). Trimming cost V 6 bases and J 3 bases, with 14 bases left between them. The germline gives CDR1 MNHEY, CDR2 SVGAGI. The CDR3 loop spans 14 amino acids. The CDR3 region has the DNA TGTGCCAGCAGCCCCTCCTCGGGGGACTATGGCTACACCTTC. It codes for CASSPSSGDYGYTF.

The J gene is TRBJ2-1, the V gene TRBV3-1 (or the pseudogene TRBV3-2); D is unresolved. Germline CDR1 reads LGHDT; CDR2 reads YNNKEL (reference sequence). Deletions cut 5 bases from V and 9 bases from J, with 14 bases between. The length of the CDR3 is 13 residues. The CDR3 bases are TGTGCCAGCAGCACCCGCTTACGAGGTGAGCAGTTCTTC. It encodes CASSTRLRGEQFF.

CDR3 residues: CARSARDSRGDSKNEKLFF. The CDR3 bases are TGTGCCAGAAGCGCGAGGGACAGCCGTGGTGATTCCAAGAATGAAAAACTGTTTTTT. The rearrangement joins TRBV5-3 to TRBJ1-4; 7 nucleotides match TRBD1. TRBV5-3 is given ORF status, its function remaining uncertain. CDR3 length: 19 amino acids. V was pared by 4 bases and J by 5 bases, with 20 bases of the junction left unmatched.

The chain combines TRBV28 with TRBJ1-2; 7 positions agree with TRBD1. Germline V lookup: CDR1 MDHEN, CDR2 SYDVKM. The CDR3 is 14 residues long. V trimming: 6 bases; J trimming: 4 bases; junction bases outside the gene matches: 8. The CDR3 nucleotides are TGTGCCAGCAGGGAGGGGGCGTGGAGCTATGGCTACACCTTC. It encodes CASREGAWSYGYTF.

The V gene is TRBV6-6, the J gene TRBJ1-2, with 7 bases fitting TRBD1. The CDR3 sequence is 16 residues long. With V trimmed by 0 bases and J by 2 bases, 6 bases remained unmatched. The germline V gene has CDR1 MNHNY and CDR2 SVGAGI (reference sequence). For the CDR3, the DNA is TGTGCCAGCAGTTACTCGAGTACGGGACAGAACTATGGCTACACCTTC. Translation gives CASSYSSTGQNYGYTF.

This chain joins TRBV30 and TRBJ1-2; unclear D gene. The CDR3 is made up of 13 amino acids. Germline loops: CDR1 GTSNPN, CDR2 SVGIG (reference sequence). The V end lost 0 bases, the J end lost 4 bases, and 9 bases lay between the germline ends. CDR3 coding DNA: TGTGCCTGGAGTGTAAACAGTTTCTATGGCTACACCTTC. Amino acid sequence: CAWSVNSFYGYTF.

The chain combines TRBV12-3 or TRBV12-4 with TRBJ1-1; D is undetermined. The CDR3 has 11 amino acids. V was shortened by 6 bases and J by 8 bases, with 10 bases between the two germline ends. CDR3 DNA sequence: TGTGCCAGCAGCAGGACGGGGGAAGCTTTCTTT. This translates into CASSRTGEAFF.

On this clone: In the same sample, other DNA sequences code for this CDR3. The V gene is TRBV2, the J gene TRBJ1-4; 7 nucleotides match TRBD1. The CDR3 covers 14 residues. V lost 5 bases and J lost 4; bases outside the gene matches: 4. Germline lookup yields CDR1 SNHLY and CDR2 FYNNEI. CDR3 protein: CASSRQGGNEKLFF. DNA for the CDR3: TGTGCCAGCAGTAGACAGGGCGGTAATGAAAAACTGTTTTTT.

The J gene is TRBJ2-3, the V gene TRBV7-9; D call uncertain. The germline V and J ends were trimmed by 5 bases and 1 base, with 10 bases remaining between them. The germline CDR1 and CDR2 sequences are SEHNR and FQNEAQ (reference sequence). The CDR3 sequence is 14 residues long. The CDR3 protein is CASSPPPGTDTQYF. In nucleotides, the CDR3 is TGTGCCAGCAGCCCCCCTCCGGGCACAGATACGCAGTATTTT.

The V gene is TRBV7-5, the J gene TRBJ2-5; the DNA was not used to check the table's D call, TRBD2. TRBV7-5 is a recognized pseudogene. CDR3 size: 12 residues. The CDR3 here is CVRARGKETQYF. The CDR3 coding sequence is TGTGTCAGGGCGCGGGGAAAAGAGACCCAGTACTTC.

This chain connects TRBV28 to TRBJ1-5; D ambiguous. Trimming removed 3 bases from V and 4 bases from J, with 13 bases in between. Germline V CDR1 and CDR2: MDHEN, SYDVKM. The CDR3 totals 15 residues. In DNA, the CDR3 is TGTGCCAGCAGTTTGAGACTGGTGAGAAATCAGCCCCAGCATTTT. Amino acids: CASSLRLVRNQPQHF.